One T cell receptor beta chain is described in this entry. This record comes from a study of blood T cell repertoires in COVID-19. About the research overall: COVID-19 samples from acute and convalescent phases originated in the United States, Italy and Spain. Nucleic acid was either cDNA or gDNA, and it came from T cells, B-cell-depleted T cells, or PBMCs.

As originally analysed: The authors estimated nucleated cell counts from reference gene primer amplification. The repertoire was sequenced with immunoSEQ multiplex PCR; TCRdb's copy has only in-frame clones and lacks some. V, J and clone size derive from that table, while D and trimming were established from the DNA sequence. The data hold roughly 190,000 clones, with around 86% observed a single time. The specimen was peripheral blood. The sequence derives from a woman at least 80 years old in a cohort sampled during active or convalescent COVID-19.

The DNA for the CDR3 is TGTGCCAGCAGCCAAGTATTGGTCCCCGGGAGGATTCGGTGGAACACTGAAGCTTTCTTT. Encoded protein: CASSQVLVPGRIRWNTEAFF. This chain joins TRBV3-1 (or the pseudogene TRBV3-2) and TRBJ1-1; no firm D call. The germline gives CDR1 LGHDT, CDR2 YNNKEL (reference sequence). V was pared by 1 base and J by 1 base, with 25 bases between. This CDR3 has 20 amino acids.